This is a list of T cell receptor beta chains from one sample in a study of cytomegalovirus exposure and HLA in healthy donors. TCRdb's copy holds only in-frame clones and misses some; the assay was immunoSEQ multiplex PCR. The top ten clones hold roughly 2.8% of a sample with some 110,000 clones, 71% of them seen once. Material for sequencing was PBMCs. The receptors come from a female donor in good health and CMV-seronegative. CDR3s include the opening cysteine and the closing phenylalanine or tryptophan. D genes are given only for firm matches. Part of the rows lack a size; the others show once, few, many or a class for expanded clones.

CDR3aa: CASSPGTPYSPLHF
CDR3nt: TGTGCCAGCAGCCCCGGGACACCATATTCACCCCTCCACTTT
j_gene: TRBJ1-6
len: 14
v_gene: TRBV6-5
d_gene: -
abundance: -

CDR3aa: CASSLQGLWGKTVF
CDR3nt: TGTGCCAGCAGCTTGCAGGGACTTTGGGGAAAAACTGTTTTT
j_gene: TRBJ1-4
len: 14
v_gene: TRBV7-3
d_gene: -
abundance: few

CDR3aa: CASSQEGGLPWETQYF
CDR3nt: TGTGCCAGCAGCCAGGAAGGTGGGCTTCCGTGGGAGACCCAGTACTTC
j_gene: TRBJ2-5
len: 16
v_gene: TRBV14
d_gene: -
abundance: -

CDR3aa: CASSTAGDEKNEQFF
CDR3nt: TGCGCCAGCAGCACAGCGGGAGACGAAAAGAATGAGCAGTTCTTC
j_gene: TRBJ2-1
len: 15
v_gene: TRBV4-1
d_gene: TRBD2
abundance: -

CDR3aa: CASSALLAGGNFGATDTQYF
CDR3nt: TGTGCCAGCAGTGCCTTACTAGCGGGAGGGAATTTTGGGGCCACAGATACGCAGTATTTT
j_gene: TRBJ2-3
len: 20
v_gene: TRBV6-4
d_gene: TRBD2
abundance: -

CDR3aa: CASTLAGPGELFF
CDR3nt: TGCGCCAGCACACTAGCGGGCCCCGGGGAGCTGTTTTTT
j_gene: TRBJ2-2
len: 13
v_gene: TRBV10-2
d_gene: TRBD2
abundance: -

CDR3aa: CATSTRMAKNIQYF
CDR3nt: TGTGCCACCAGCACGAGGATGGCAAAAAACATTCAGTACTTC
j_gene: TRBJ2-4
len: 14
v_gene: TRBV15
d_gene: -
abundance: -

CDR3aa: CASSPRTSSYNEQFF
CDR3nt: TGTGCCAGCAGCCCCCGGACTAGCTCCTACAATGAGCAGTTCTTC
j_gene: TRBJ2-1
len: 15
v_gene: TRBV7-2
d_gene: TRBD2
abundance: -

CDR3aa: CASSMDRGLQAFF
CDR3nt: TGTGCCAGCAGTATGGACAGGGGGCTACAAGCTTTCTTT
j_gene: TRBJ1-1
len: 13
v_gene: TRBV6-1
d_gene: TRBD1
abundance: -

CDR3aa: CASSLAPRAGTGAANEQFF
CDR3nt: TGTGCCAGCAGCTTAGCCCCCCGGGCCGGGACAGGGGCGGCCAATGAGCAGTTCTTC
j_gene: TRBJ2-1
len: 19
v_gene: TRBV7-6
d_gene: TRBD1
abundance: once

CDR3aa: CAWSLQYEAFF
CDR3nt: TGTGCCTGGAGTTTACAATATGAAGCTTTCTTT
j_gene: TRBJ1-1
len: 11
v_gene: TRBV30
d_gene: -
abundance: -

CDR3aa: CASSRGVGETQYF
CDR3nt: TGTGCCAGCAGCAGGGGGGTCGGTGAGACCCAGTACTTC
j_gene: TRBJ2-5
len: 13
v_gene: TRBV6-5
d_gene: -
abundance: -

CDR3aa: CASSLEGVRTYEQYF
CDR3nt: TGCGCCAGCAGCTTGGAAGGGGTAAGGACCTACGAGCAGTACTTC
j_gene: TRBJ2-7
len: 15
v_gene: TRBV5-1
d_gene: -
abundance: -

CDR3aa: CAWSVRQDYSEQFF
CDR3nt: TGTGCCTGGAGTGTACGTCAGGACTATTCTGAGCAGTTCTTC
j_gene: TRBJ2-1
len: 14
v_gene: TRBV30
d_gene: -
abundance: -

CDR3aa: CASRYTGGSSYEQYF
CDR3nt: TGTGCCAGCAGGTATACAGGGGGGAGCTCCTACGAGCAGTACTTC
j_gene: TRBJ2-7
len: 15
v_gene: TRBV2
d_gene: TRBD1
abundance: -